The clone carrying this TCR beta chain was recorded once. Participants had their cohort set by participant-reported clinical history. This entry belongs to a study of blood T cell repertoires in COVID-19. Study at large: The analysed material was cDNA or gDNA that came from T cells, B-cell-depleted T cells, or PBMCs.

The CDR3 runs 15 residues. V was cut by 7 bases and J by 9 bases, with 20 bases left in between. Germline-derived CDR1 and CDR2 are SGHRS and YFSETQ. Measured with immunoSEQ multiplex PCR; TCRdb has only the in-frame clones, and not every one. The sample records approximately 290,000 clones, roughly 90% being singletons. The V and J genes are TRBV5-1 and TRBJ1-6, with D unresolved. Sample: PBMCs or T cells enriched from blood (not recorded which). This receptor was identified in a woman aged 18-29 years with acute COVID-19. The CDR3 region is CASAYDERGSSPLHF. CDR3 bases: TGCGCCAGCGCCTACGATGAACGGGGTAGTTCACCCCTCCACTTT.